The 9 T cell receptor beta chains below were found in one sample sequenced in a study of long-term antiretroviral therapy in people with HIV. immunoSEQ v3.0 was run at survey level. The assay was immunoSEQ multiplex PCR, and TCRdb's table has in-frame clones only and misses some. The data contain roughly 29,000 clones, around 82% of them singletons. The sequencing used unsorted PBMCs, collected 3 years after starting antiretroviral therapy. The receptors were sampled from a man between 35 and 55 years old with HIV.

This chain links TRBV6-1 with TRBJ1-3; TRBD1 aligns across 9 bases. Germline V gene sequence: CDR1 MNHNS, CDR2 SASEGT. Losses at the gene ends were 2 bases for V and 5 bases for J; bases not matched to a gene: 4. The CDR3 contains 15 residues. Here the CDR3 reads CASSERTGDRNTIYF. CDR3 coding DNA: TGTGCCAGCAGTGAAAGGACAGGGGATCGAAACACCATATATTTT.

This chain uses TRBV7-2 with TRBJ1-2; TRBD1 is a possible D gene (6 bases). The ends were cut back, 4 bases at V and 6 bases at J, with 21 bases in the middle. This CDR3 has 16 amino acids. Germline V gives CDR1 SGHTA, CDR2 FQGNSA. The CDR3 nucleotides are TGTGCCAGCAGCTCTGGTGGCTGGGGGGCAGGGGATGGCTACACCTTC. Translated, it gives CASSSGGWGAGDGYTF.

The chain combines TRBV6-5 with TRBJ2-7; D possibly corresponds to TRBD2 (6 bases). The CDR3 extends over 14 amino acids. Germline V CDR1 and CDR2: MNHEY, SVGAGI. V was shortened by 5 bases and J by 1 base, with 12 bases between the two germline ends. The chain's CDR3 is CASSRGEASYEQYF. CDR3 DNA sequence: TGTGCCAGCAGTCGTGGGGAGGCGTCCTACGAGCAGTACTTC.

The J gene is TRBJ2-1, the V gene TRBV27; TRBD2 matches at 12 bases. Germline V CDR1 and CDR2: MNHEY, SMNVEV (reference sequence). V was pared by 3 bases and J by 3 bases, with 9 bases of the junction left unmatched. CDR3 length: 18 residues. CDR3 in DNA: TGTGCCAGCAGTTTCAAAGGGACTAGCGGGCCCTACTACAATGAGCAGTTCTTC. Amino acids: CASSFKGTSGPYYNEQFF.

This clone has a handful of counts. The gene calls are TRBV5-1 and TRBJ1-2; the D gene is possibly TRBD1 (6 bases). The CDR3 sequence is 13 residues long. V lost 3 bases, J lost 6 bases, and 12 bases lay in between. The germline CDR1 and CDR2 sequences are SGHRS and YFSETQ. Written as DNA, the CDR3 is TGCGCCAGCAGCTGGGGGGCATCTAATGGCTACACCTTC. Its protein is CASSWGASNGYTF.

The genes are TRBV5-5 and TRBJ1-1; TRBD1 matches 7 bases. CDR3 length equals 14 residues. Losses at the gene ends were 3 bases for V and 6 bases for J; bases not matched to a gene: 8. Looked up from germline, CDR1 is SGHKS and CDR2 is YYEKEE (reference sequence). The CDR3, as DNA: TGTGCCAGCAGCTCAAGGACAGGCCTCTCTGAAGCTTTCTTT. Its protein is CASSSRTGLSEAFF. Complete variable domain (other parts from reference TRBV5-5 and TRBJ1-1): DAGVTQSPTHLIKTRGQQVTLRCSPISGHKSVSWYQQVLGQGPQFIFQYYEKEERGRGNFPDRFSARQFPNYSSELNVNALLLGDSALYLCASSSRTGLSEAFFGQGTRLTVV.

The chain carries TRBV6-5 and TRBJ2-7, with unresolved D. Germline values: CDR1 MNHEY, CDR2 SVGAGI. The ends were cut back, 6 bases at V and 0 bases at J, with 12 bases in the middle. This CDR3 region has 14 residues. The CDR3 DNA sequence: TGTGCCAGCAGGCCTGATAGGAGCTCCTACGAGCAGTACTTC. Its translation: CASRPDRSSYEQYF.

This rearrangement joins TRBV6-1 to TRBJ1-3, with a tentative D call TRBD1 (5 bases). Germline V gives CDR1 MNHNS, CDR2 SASEGT. V lost 2 bases to trimming and J lost 8 bases, with 10 bases between them. The CDR3 has 13 residues. The CDR3 region is CASSEIGVDTIYF. For the CDR3, the DNA is TGTGCCAGCAGTGAAATAGGGGTGGACACCATATATTTT.

This clone was recorded once. V is TRBV18 and J is TRBJ1-5; a possible D gene is TRBD1 (6 bases). V lost 0 bases to trimming and J lost 3 bases, with 9 bases between them. Germline V gives CDR1 KGHSH, CDR2 LQKENI. This CDR3 is built from 15 residues. In DNA, the CDR3 is TGTGCCAGCTCACCACCGGGACATTCCAATCAGCCCCAGCATTTT. Its translation is CASSPPGHSNQPQHF.